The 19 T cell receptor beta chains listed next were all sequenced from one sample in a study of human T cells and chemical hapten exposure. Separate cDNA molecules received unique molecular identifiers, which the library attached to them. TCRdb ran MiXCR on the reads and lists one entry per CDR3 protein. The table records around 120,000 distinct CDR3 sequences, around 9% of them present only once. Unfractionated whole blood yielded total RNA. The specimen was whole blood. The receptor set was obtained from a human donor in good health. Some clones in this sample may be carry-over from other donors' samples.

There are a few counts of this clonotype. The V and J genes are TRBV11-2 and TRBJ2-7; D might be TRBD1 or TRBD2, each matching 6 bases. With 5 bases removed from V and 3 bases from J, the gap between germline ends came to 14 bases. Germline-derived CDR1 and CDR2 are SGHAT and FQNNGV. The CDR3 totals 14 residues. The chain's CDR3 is CASSRGTPNYEQYF. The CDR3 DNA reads TGTGCCAGCAGCCGCGGGACACCTAACTACGAGCAGTACTTC. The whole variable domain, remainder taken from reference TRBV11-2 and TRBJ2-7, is EAGVAQSPRYKIIEKRQSVAFWCNPISGHATLYWYQQILGQGPKLLIQFQNNGVVDDSQLPKDRFSAERLKGVDSTLKIQPAKLEDSAVYLCASSRGTPNYEQYFGPGTRLTVT.

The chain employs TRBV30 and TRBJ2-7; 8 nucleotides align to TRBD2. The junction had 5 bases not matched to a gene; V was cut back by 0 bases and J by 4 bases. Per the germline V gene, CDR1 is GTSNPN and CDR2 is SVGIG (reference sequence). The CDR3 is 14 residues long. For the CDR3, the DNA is TGTGCCTGGAGTGTATTTGCGGGAGGTTACGAGCAGTACTTC. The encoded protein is CAWSVFAGGYEQYF.

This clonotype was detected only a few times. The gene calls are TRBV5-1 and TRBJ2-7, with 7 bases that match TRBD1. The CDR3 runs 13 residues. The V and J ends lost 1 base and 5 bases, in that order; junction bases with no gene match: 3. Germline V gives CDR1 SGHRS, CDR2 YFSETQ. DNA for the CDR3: TGCGCCAGCAGCTTGACAGGGGTGAACGAGCAGTACTTC. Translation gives CASSLTGVNEQYF.

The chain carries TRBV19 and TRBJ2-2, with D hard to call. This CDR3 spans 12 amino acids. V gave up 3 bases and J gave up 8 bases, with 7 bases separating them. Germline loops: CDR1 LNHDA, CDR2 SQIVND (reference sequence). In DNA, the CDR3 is TGTGCCAGTAGTATCTTAGGGGGGGAGCTGTTTTTT. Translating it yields CASSILGGELFF.

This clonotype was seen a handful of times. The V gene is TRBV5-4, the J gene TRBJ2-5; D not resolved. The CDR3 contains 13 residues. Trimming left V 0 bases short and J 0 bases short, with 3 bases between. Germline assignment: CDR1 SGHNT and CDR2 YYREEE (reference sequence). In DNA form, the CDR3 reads TGTGCCAGCAGCTTGGACTACCAAGAGACCCAGTACTTC. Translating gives CASSLDYQETQYF.

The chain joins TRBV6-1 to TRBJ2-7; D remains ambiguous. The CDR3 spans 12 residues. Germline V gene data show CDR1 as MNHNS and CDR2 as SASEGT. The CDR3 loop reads CASESPAYEQYF. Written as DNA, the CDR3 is TGTGCTAGTGAAAGTCCCGCCTACGAGCAGTACTTC.

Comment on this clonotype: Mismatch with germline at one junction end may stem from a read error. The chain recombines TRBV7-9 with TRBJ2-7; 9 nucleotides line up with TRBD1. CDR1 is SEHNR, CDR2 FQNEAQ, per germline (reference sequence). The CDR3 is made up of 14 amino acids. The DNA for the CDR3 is TGTGCCAGCAGGGAACAGGGGGCATTTAAACCTAAGGACTTC. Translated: CASREQGAFKPKDF.

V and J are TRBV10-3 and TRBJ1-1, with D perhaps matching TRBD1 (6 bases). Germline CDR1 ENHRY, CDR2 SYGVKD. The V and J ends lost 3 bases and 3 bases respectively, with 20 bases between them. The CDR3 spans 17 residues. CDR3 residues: CAISDPSDSPGDTEAFF. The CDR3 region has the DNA TGTGCCATCAGTGATCCCTCGGACAGCCCAGGGGACACTGAAGCTTTCTTT.

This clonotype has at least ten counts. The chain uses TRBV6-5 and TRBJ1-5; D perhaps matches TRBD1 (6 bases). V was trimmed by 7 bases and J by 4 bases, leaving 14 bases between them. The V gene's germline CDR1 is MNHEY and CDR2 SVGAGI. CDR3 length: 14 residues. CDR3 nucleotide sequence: TGTGCCAGCAACACAAGGGGGGGGAATCAGCCCCAGCATTTT. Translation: CASNTRGGNQPQHF.

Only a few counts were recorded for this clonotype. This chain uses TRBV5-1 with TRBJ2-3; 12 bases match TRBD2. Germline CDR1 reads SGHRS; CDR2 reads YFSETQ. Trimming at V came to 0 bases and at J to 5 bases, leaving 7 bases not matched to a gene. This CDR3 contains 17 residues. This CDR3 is CASSLGSSGGAGDTQYF. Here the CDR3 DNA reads TGCGCCAGCAGCTTGGGGTCTAGCGGGGGGGCCGGAGATACGCAGTATTTT.

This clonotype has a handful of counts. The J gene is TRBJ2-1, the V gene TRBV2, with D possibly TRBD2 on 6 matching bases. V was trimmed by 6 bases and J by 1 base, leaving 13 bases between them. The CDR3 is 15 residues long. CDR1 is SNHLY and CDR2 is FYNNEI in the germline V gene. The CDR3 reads CASSTDGSSYNEQFF. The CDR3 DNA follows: TGTGCCAGCAGCACCGACGGGAGTTCCTACAATGAGCAGTTCTTC.

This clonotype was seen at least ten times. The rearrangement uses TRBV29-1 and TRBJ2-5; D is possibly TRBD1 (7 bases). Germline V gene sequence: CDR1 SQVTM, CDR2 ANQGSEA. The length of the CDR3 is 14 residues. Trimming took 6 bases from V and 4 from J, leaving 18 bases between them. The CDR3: CSVRGVSGGETQYF. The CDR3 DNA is TGCAGCGTCAGGGGGGTTTCAGGGGGAGAGACCCAGTACTTC.

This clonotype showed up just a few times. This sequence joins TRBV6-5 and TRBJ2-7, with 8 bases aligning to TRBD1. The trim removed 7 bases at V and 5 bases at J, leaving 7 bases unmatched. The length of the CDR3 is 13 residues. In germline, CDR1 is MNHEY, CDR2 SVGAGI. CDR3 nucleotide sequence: TGTGCCAGCACTACCGGGACAGGCAACGAGCAGTACTTC. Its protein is CASTTGTGNEQYF.

CDR3 DNA: TGTGCCAGCAGCCAAGACAGGGCTGGGACTGAAGCTTTCTTT. It yields the protein CASSQDRAGTEAFF. The chain combines TRBV4-2 with TRBJ1-1, with D perhaps TRBD1 (5 bases). With 0 bases removed from V and 5 bases from J, the gap between germline ends came to 10 bases. This CDR3 comprises 14 residues. Germline CDR1 LGHNA, CDR2 YNFKEQ.

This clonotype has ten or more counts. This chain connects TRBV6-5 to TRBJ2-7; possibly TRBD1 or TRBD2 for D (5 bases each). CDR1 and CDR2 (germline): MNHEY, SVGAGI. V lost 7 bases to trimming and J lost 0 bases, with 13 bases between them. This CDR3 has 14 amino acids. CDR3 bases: TGTGCCAGCAAATCAGGGACCAACTCCTACGAGCAGTACTTC. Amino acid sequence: CASKSGTNSYEQYF.

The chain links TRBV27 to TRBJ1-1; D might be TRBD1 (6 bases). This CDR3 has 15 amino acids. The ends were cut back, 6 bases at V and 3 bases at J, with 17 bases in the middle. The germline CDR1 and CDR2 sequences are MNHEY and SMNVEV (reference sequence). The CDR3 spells CASRLTGPLDTEAFF. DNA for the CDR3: TGTGCCAGCAGGCTTACAGGGCCGTTGGACACTGAAGCTTTCTTT.

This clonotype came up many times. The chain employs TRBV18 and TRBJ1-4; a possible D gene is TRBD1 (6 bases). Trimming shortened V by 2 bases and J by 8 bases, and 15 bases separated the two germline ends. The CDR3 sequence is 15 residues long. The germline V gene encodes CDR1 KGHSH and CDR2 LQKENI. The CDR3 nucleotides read TGTGCCAGCTCACCAAGGGGGAGGGTGGAAGAAAAACTGTTTTTT. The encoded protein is CASSPRGRVEEKLFF.

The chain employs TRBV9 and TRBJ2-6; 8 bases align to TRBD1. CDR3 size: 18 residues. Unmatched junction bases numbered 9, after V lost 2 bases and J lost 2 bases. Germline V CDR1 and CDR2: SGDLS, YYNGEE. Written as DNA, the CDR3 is TGTGCCAGCAGCGTCGGGACAGGAGCTCTCCCTGGGGCCAACGTCCTGACTTTC. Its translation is CASSVGTGALPGANVLTF.

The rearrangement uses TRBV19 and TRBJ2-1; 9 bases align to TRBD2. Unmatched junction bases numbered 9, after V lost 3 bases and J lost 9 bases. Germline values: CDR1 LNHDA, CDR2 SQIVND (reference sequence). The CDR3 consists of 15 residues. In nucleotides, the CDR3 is TGTGCCAGTAGTATGAACTCGCGGGGGGGACTTGAGCAGTTCTTC. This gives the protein CASSMNSRGGLEQFF. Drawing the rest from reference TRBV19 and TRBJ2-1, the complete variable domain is DGGITQSPKYLFRKEGQNVTLSCEQNLNHDAMYWYRQDPGQGLRLIYYSQIVNDFQKGDIAEGYSVSREKKESFPLTVTSAQKNPTAFYLCASSMNSRGGLEQFFGPGTRLTVL.